The present entry profiles one TCR beta chain with its context. This sample was included in a study of blood T cells in healthy people across ages. The CDR3 contains 23 residues. V lost 10 bases to trimming and J lost 1 base, with 42 bases between them. Per the germline V gene, CDR1 is SGHRS and CDR2 is YFSETQ. Sample-barcoded 5' priming and a J-beta primer mix drove a second PCR of about 6 to 12 cycles. A single record per CDR3 protein comes from TCRdb applying MiXCR to the 5' RACE reads. The table has 750,000 to 950,000 distinct CDR3 sequences, 20% to 30% seen once; the top ten hold 3%. These data also formed part of another study, on T cells of mothers and their children. That study reports: Slightly higher but non-significant overlap marked related mother-child pairs versus unrelated pairs.

Material: blood. This clonotype was obtained from a boy younger than 18 in good health. The chain uses TRBV5-1 and TRBJ2-4; possible D gene TRBD1, 5 bases. This CDR3 reads CAFTTSLSTVEVQLGLAKNIQYF. The CDR3 region has the DNA TGCGCCTTCACTACTTCCCTATCGACAGTTGAAGTCCAGTTAGGCTTGGCCAAAAACATTCAGTACTTC.